A single sample gave rise to the 3 T cell receptor beta chains below, sequenced in a study of brain T cells in children with intractable seizures. The data were produced by immunoSEQ multiplex PCR, yet TCRdb's version contains in-frame clones alone and is incomplete. The table has tens of thousands of clones, approximately 89% seen once. The sequencing used peripheral blood, collected at surgery. Every receptor here comes from a girl aged 2 to 10 with Rasmussen encephalitis and intractable seizures.

CDR3 loop: CASSLMPGPSHEQYF. The CDR3 coding sequence is TGTGCCAGCAGCTTAATGCCAGGGCCGTCACACGAGCAGTACTTC. The chain recombines TRBV7-9 with TRBJ2-7; the D gene is possibly TRBD1 (5 bases). This CDR3 spans 15 amino acids. V was clipped by 2 bases and J by 5 bases, with 16 bases between them. Germline CDR1 reads SEHNR; CDR2 reads FQNEAQ (reference sequence).

The rearrangement joins TRBV3-1 (or the pseudogene TRBV3-2) to TRBJ1-5, with D hard to call. Germline CDR1 LGHDT, CDR2 YNNKEL (reference sequence). V was trimmed by 1 base and J by 7 bases, leaving 8 bases between them. This CDR3 region has 13 residues. The CDR3, as DNA: TGTGCCAGCAGCCAAGGTCGGACCCAGCCCCAGCATTTT. Its translation: CASSQGRTQPQHF.

A single count supports this clone. This rearrangement joins TRBV12-3 or TRBV12-4 to TRBJ1-6, with unresolved D. V was cut by 5 bases and J by 6 bases, with 8 bases left in between. The CDR3 runs to 13 residues. CDR3 region: CASSNSLNSPLHF. CDR3 nucleotides: TGTGCCAGCAGTAACTCTCTTAATTCACCCCTCCACTTT.